These 16 T cell receptor beta chains were all obtained from the same sample, sequenced in a study of beta chain features in type 1 diabetes. Overall study results and limits: Among all four CD4+ subsets, Type 1 diabetes patients had TCRB CDR3s that were moderately but significantly shorter.

No antigen is known for these receptors. cDNA synthesis used the whole RNA isolate, giving expressed TCRB sequences. Assay used: immunoSEQ multiplex PCR; TCRdb lists only in-frame clones, some missing. The sample yields more than 300,000 clones, around an eighth seen once. The sequenced sample was naive CD4+ T cells from blood. These TCRs come from a woman between 18 and 29 years old with type 1 diabetes.

V is TRBV2 and J is TRBJ2-6, with TRBD2 as a possible D gene (6 bases). Germline values: CDR1 SNHLY, CDR2 FYNNEI. This CDR3 contains 16 residues. The V end lost 7 bases, the J end lost 1 base, and 14 bases lay between the germline ends. CDR3 amino acids: CASTGLGGSGANVLTF. The DNA of the CDR3 is TGTGCCAGCACCGGGTTGGGGGGTTCTGGGGCCAACGTCCTGACTTTC.

This clone was recorded once. The gene calls are TRBV7-9 and TRBJ1-3, with TRBD1 matching over 7 bases. Germline assignment: CDR1 SEHNR and CDR2 FQNEAQ (reference sequence). With 6 bases clipped from V and 0 bases from J, the junction kept 5 bases outside the gene matches. This CDR3 region has 15 residues. CDR3 sequence: CASRQTGDSGNTIYF. The CDR3 coding sequence is TGTGCCAGCAGGCAAACAGGGGACTCTGGAAACACCATATATTTT.

Concerning this clone: Distinct nucleotide sequences in the sample also encode this CDR3. The chain joins TRBV30 to TRBJ2-7; D remains ambiguous. The CDR3 covers 11 residues. Germline values: CDR1 GTSNPN, CDR2 SVGIG (reference sequence). Trimming pared 0 bases from V and 3 bases from J, leaving 3 bases between. The CDR3 loop reads CAWSVLYEQYF. In nucleotides, the CDR3 is TGTGCCTGGAGTGTACTCTACGAGCAGTACTTC.

The V and J genes are TRBV30 and TRBJ1-2, with 9 bases fitting TRBD1. Germline values: CDR1 GTSNPN, CDR2 SVGIG (reference sequence). CDR3 length: 14 residues. V shed 3 bases, J shed 2 bases, and the junction held 4 bases outside the gene matches. CDR3: CAWRHRGRNYGYTF. In nucleotides, the CDR3 is TGTGCCTGGAGACACAGGGGGCGGAACTATGGCTACACCTTC.

This chain links TRBV30 with TRBJ2-7; a weak D match, TRBD2 (6 bases). CDR1 is GTSNPN and CDR2 is SVGIG in the germline V gene (reference sequence). The CDR3 totals 15 residues. Trimming removed 1 base at V and 5 bases at J, with 18 bases between. The DNA of the CDR3 is TGTGCCTGGAGTGCGGGGGTCGGGTACCGTAACGAGCAGTACTTC. Translating it yields CAWSAGVGYRNEQYF.

This clone was detected a few times. The chain combines TRBV4-1 with TRBJ2-7; D perhaps matches TRBD2 (5 bases). Germline V lookup: CDR1 MGHRA, CDR2 YSYEKL. V lost 0 bases, J lost 6 bases, and 12 bases lay in between. The CDR3 totals 14 residues. The CDR3 coding sequence is TGCGCCAGCAGCCAAGATCCAACGGGGTTCGAGCAGTACTTC. It codes for CASSQDPTGFEQYF.

The chain is built from TRBV30 and TRBJ2-7; D is unclear. There are 11 residues in the CDR3. Germline V CDR1 and CDR2: GTSNPN, SVGIG (reference sequence). Trimming pared 3 bases from V and 6 bases from J, leaving 9 bases between. CDR3 sequence (DNA): TGTGCCTGGAGCAAACAGATCGAGCAGTACTTC. Translated, it gives CAWSKQIEQYF.

There are a few counts of this clone. The rearrangement links TRBV7-2 to TRBJ1-5; 9 nucleotides align to TRBD1. The CDR3 extends over 16 amino acids. The V segment lost 3 bases and the J segment 0 bases; nucleotides outside the gene matches: 3. The germline V gene has CDR1 SGHTA and CDR2 FQGNSA. Here the CDR3 DNA reads TGTGCCAGCAGCTTTCCGGGACAGGGTAGCAATCAGCCCCAGCATTTT. Its protein product is CASSFPGQGSNQPQHF.

This clone was counted only a few times. In DNA form, the CDR3 reads TGCGCCAGCAGCCTGGGACAGACTTATACTGAAGCTTTCTTT. It specifies CASSLGQTYTEAFF. The rearrangement joins TRBV5-1 to TRBJ1-1; 7 bases map to TRBD1. After removal of 4 bases from V and 5 bases from J, the junction contained 8 bases not matched to a gene. The germline V gene has CDR1 SGHRS and CDR2 YFSETQ. This CDR3 region has 14 residues.

With respect to this clone: A junction boundary mismatches the germline segment, possibly from a read error. Distinct nucleotide sequences in the sample also encode this CDR3. The chain couples TRBV2 to TRBJ2-7; 7 positions agree with TRBD1. The CDR3 is 12 residues long. The germline CDR1 and CDR2 sequences are SNHLY and FYNNEI. CDR3 sequence (DNA): TGTGCCAGCAGGGGCAGGGGGTACGAGCAATACTTC. This sequence encodes CASRGRGYEQYF.

The V and J genes are TRBV7-9 and TRBJ2-3; D perhaps matches TRBD1 (5 bases). The V end lost 1 base, the J end lost 2 bases, and 10 bases lay between the germline ends. Germline values: CDR1 SEHNR, CDR2 FQNEAQ (reference sequence). This CDR3 is 15 amino acids long. The CDR3 region has the DNA TGTGCCAGCAGCTTAGGTGACAGATACACAGATACGCAGTATTTT. It translates to CASSLGDRYTDTQYF.

V gene TRBV27 combines with J gene TRBJ2-7; 11 bases are a match to TRBD2. The V gene's germline CDR1 is MNHEY and CDR2 SMNVEV (reference sequence). CDR3 length: 15 residues. V lost 5 bases and J lost 2; bases outside the gene matches: 5. Here the CDR3 DNA reads TGTGCCAGCAGTGCACTAGCGGGAGCACCCTACGAGCAGTACTTC. It specifies CASSALAGAPYEQYF.

The table lists this clone with a few counts. The V call is TRBV28, the J call TRBJ1-5; tentative D call: TRBD1 (6 bases). CDR1 and CDR2 (germline): MDHEN, SYDVKM. V lost 4 bases and J lost 3, with 10 bases in between. The CDR3 loop spans 14 amino acids. CDR3 sequence: CASSSHRDNQPQHF. The CDR3 nucleotides read TGTGCCAGCAGTTCCCACAGGGACAATCAGCCCCAGCATTTT.

The chain combines TRBV4-1 with TRBJ2-1, with TRBD2 matching 9 bases. There are 15 residues in the CDR3. J was trimmed by 2 bases and V by 7 bases; bases with no gene match: 6. Germline V gene data show CDR1 as MGHRA and CDR2 as YSYEKL. CDR3 in amino acids: CASTRLAGTYNEQFF. The CDR3 DNA reads as TGCGCCAGCACGAGGCTAGCGGGAACCTACAATGAGCAGTTCTTC.

This clone appeared a few times. V is TRBV5-1 and J is TRBJ2-7, with 12 bases identical to TRBD2. There are 17 residues in the CDR3. The trim removed 0 bases at V and 4 bases at J, leaving 8 bases unmatched. Looked up from germline, CDR1 is SGHRS and CDR2 is YFSETQ. This CDR3 reads CASSLALTSGSRYEQYF. CDR3 nucleotides: TGCGCCAGCAGCTTGGCCTTGACTAGCGGGAGTAGGTACGAGCAGTACTTC.

The rearrangement uses TRBV10-3 and TRBJ2-5; 8 bases agree with TRBD1. V lost 10 bases and J lost 2; bases outside the gene matches: 9. Per germline, CDR1 ENHRY and CDR2 SYGVKD. This CDR3 is built from 14 residues. CDR3 bases: TGTGCCACCCTGAAAGGGACAGGACAAGAGACCCAGTACTTC. Residues: CATLKGTGQETQYF.